A selection of T cell receptor beta chains follows, all from one sample in a study of blood T cell repertoires in COVID-19. Generated by immunoSEQ multiplex PCR, the TCRdb table keeps only in-frame clones and is missing some. This sample yields fewer than 55,000 clones, of which over 80% are seen a single time; around 1.6% belongs to the top ten. Sequencing was carried out using peripheral blood. These TCRs come from a man in his fifties with acute or convalescent COVID-19. CDR3s include the opening cysteine and the closing phenylalanine or tryptophan. A D gene is named only where the DNA matches it firmly. Clone size appears in some rows only: once, few, many, or a class for an expanded clone.

clone size,V gene,J gene,D gene,CDR3 protein,CDR3 DNA
NA,TRBV7-2,TRBJ2-3,TRBD1,CASSLPGKTGTGVDTQYF,TGTGCCAGCAGCTTACCCGGCAAAACCGGGACAGGGGTAGATACGCAGTATTTT
NA,TRBV7-2,TRBJ2-3,NA,CASSVSRTDTQYF,TGTGCCAGCAGCGTTAGCCGGACAGATACGCAGTATTTT
NA,TRBV7-2,TRBJ2-7,TRBD2,CASSFTSGYEQYF,TGTGCCAGCAGCTTCACTAGCGGCTACGAGCAGTACTTC
once,TRBV7-4,TRBJ2-3,NA,CASSISREDSTDTQYF,TGTGCCAGCTCCATCTCGAGGGAGGATAGCACAGATACGCAGTATTTT
few,TRBV10-3,TRBJ2-3,NA,CAISDGGGRTDTQYF,TGTGCCATCAGTGACGGAGGGGGCAGAACAGATACGCAGTATTTT
NA,TRBV19,TRBJ2-1,TRBD2,CASSTGLADYNEQFF,TGTGCCAGTAGTACGGGACTAGCGGACTACAATGAGCAGTTCTTC
NA,TRBV5-1,TRBJ2-2,TRBD1,CASSTSQGADTGELFF,TGCGCCAGCAGCACATCACAGGGGGCGGACACCGGGGAGCTGTTTTTT
NA,TRBV7-9,TRBJ2-1,TRBD2,CASSYGLAGEFDEQFF,TGTGCCAGCAGCTATGGACTAGCGGGAGAGTTCGATGAGCAGTTCTTC
NA,TRBV19,TRBJ2-7,TRBD2,CASSRTGGSITIAYEQYF,TGTGCCAGTAGTCGGACCGGCGGGAGCATCACGATTGCCTACGAGCAGTACTTC
NA,TRBV7-9,TRBJ1-6,NA,CASSPVNSPLHF,TGTGCCAGCAGCCCCGTTAATTCACCCCTCCACTTT
few,TRBV28,TRBJ1-5,NA,CASSPGDLVGPQHF,TGTGCCAGCAGTCCAGGGGACCTCGTCGGGCCCCAGCATTTT
NA,TRBV11-2,TRBJ2-7,TRBD2,CASSFWFTSGGNSYEQYF,TGTGCCAGCAGCTTTTGGTTTACTAGCGGGGGGAACTCCTACGAGCAGTACTTC
NA,TRBV18,TRBJ2-1,TRBD2,CASSPRLAENNEQFF,TGTGCCAGCTCACCAAGACTAGCAGAAAACAATGAGCAGTTCTTC